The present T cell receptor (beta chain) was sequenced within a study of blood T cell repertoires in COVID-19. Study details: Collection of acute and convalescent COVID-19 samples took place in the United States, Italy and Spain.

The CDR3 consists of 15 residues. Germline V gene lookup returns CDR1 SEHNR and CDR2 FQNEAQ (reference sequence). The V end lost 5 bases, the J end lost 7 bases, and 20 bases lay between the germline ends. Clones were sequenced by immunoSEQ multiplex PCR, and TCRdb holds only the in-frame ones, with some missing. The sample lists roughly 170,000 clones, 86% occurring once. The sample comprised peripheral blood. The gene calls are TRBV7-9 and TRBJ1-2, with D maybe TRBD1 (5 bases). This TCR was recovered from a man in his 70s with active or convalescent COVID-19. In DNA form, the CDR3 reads TGTGCCAGCAGCCCCAGGGTGGGGCCTACGGGTGGCTACACCTTC. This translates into CASSPRVGPTGGYTF.